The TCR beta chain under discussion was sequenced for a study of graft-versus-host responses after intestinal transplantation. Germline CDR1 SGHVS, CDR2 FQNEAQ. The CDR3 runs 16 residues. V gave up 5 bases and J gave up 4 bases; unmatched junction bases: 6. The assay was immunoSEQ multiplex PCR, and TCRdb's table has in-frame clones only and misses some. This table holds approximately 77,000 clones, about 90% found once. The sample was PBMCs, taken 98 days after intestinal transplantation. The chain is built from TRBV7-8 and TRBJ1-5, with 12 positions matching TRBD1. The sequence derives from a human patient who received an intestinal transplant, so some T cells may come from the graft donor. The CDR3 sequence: CASSPRDRGRNQPQHF. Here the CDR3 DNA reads TGTGCCAGCAGCCCCCGGGACAGGGGGCGAAATCAGCCCCAGCATTTT.